Each of the 21 T cell receptor beta chains below was sequenced from the same sample in a study of blood T cell repertoires in COVID-19. Sequenced by immunoSEQ multiplex PCR; TCRdb stores in-frame clones only, minus some. This sample carries approximately 200,000 clones, 85% to 90% of them seen once, and the ten largest clones take 1.2%. The sequenced material came from PBMCs or T cells enriched from blood (not recorded which). The receptors stem from a man aged 30 to 39 who had recovered from COVID-19.

The CDR3 region has the DNA TGCGCCACTAAAAAGCGGGGGGGCCAGTATGGTGAGCAGTTCTTC. It codes for CATKKRGGQYGEQFF. The chain employs TRBV10-2 and TRBJ2-1, with TRBD2 identical over 10 bases. The CDR3 is 15 amino acids. Trimming removed 10 bases from V and 9 bases from J; junction bases left unmatched: 15. Germline lookup yields CDR1 WSHSY and CDR2 SAAADI.

V gene TRBV29-1 combines with J gene TRBJ2-1; 14 bases line up with TRBD2. V trimming: 7 bases; J trimming: 8 bases; junction bases outside the gene matches: 10. The CDR3 loop spans 15 amino acids. Germline V gene data show CDR1 as SQVTM and CDR2 as ANQGSEA. The CDR3 reads CSAPTRLAGGHEQFF. As DNA, the CDR3 is TGCAGCGCTCCGACCCGACTAGCGGGGGGGCATGAGCAGTTCTTC.

This sequence joins TRBV29-1 and TRBJ1-5; the match to TRBD1 covers 7 bases. There are 16 residues in the CDR3. Germline V CDR1 and CDR2: SQVTM, ANQGSEA. Trimming removed 5 bases from V and 1 base from J; junction bases left unmatched: 11. CDR3 sequence reads: CSVYTGVGSSNQPQHF. In DNA, the CDR3 is TGCAGCGTTTATACAGGGGTGGGTTCGAGCAATCAGCCCCAGCATTTT.

The gene calls are TRBV19 and TRBJ2-3; 7 bases align to TRBD2. The V gene's germline CDR1 is LNHDA and CDR2 SQIVND (reference sequence). With 6 bases clipped from V and 0 bases from J, the junction kept 6 bases outside the gene matches. The CDR3 has 15 amino acids. The CDR3 DNA is TGTGCCAGTAGGAACAGACTAGCAAGCACAGATACGCAGTATTTT. Amino acids: CASRNRLASTDTQYF. Drawing the rest from reference TRBV19 and TRBJ2-3, the complete variable domain is DGGITQSPKYLFRKEGQNVTLSCEQNLNHDAMYWYRQDPGQGLRLIYYSQIVNDFQKGDIAEGYSVSREKKESFPLTVTSAQKNPTAFYLCASRNRLASTDTQYFGPGTRLTVL.

This chain joins TRBV5-4 and TRBJ2-3; the D gene is possibly TRBD1 (6 bases). CDR1 and CDR2 from the germline V gene are SGHNT and YYREEE (reference sequence). This CDR3 region has 15 residues. V lost 3 bases to trimming and J lost 1 base, with 12 bases between them. Here the CDR3 reads CASSSQGSGTDTQYF. The CDR3 nucleotides read TGTGCCAGCAGCTCCCAGGGGAGTGGCACAGATACGCAGTATTTT. The variable domain in full, completed from reference TRBV5-4 and TRBJ2-3, reads ETGVTQSPTHLIKTRGQQVTLRCSSQSGHNTVSWYQQALGQGPQFIFQYYREEENGRGNFPPRFSGLQFPNYSSELNVNALELDDSALYLCASSSQGSGTDTQYFGPGTRLTVL.

The chain combines TRBV4-1 with TRBJ1-2, with D uncertain. This CDR3 is 14 amino acids long. The V and J ends lost 0 bases and 4 bases respectively, with 9 bases between them. Germline V gene data show CDR1 as MGHRA and CDR2 as YSYEKL. This CDR3 reads CASSQERQPYGYTF. In DNA form, the CDR3 reads TGCGCCAGCAGCCAAGAGCGGCAGCCCTATGGCTACACCTTC.

The rearrangement joins TRBV11-3 to TRBJ2-3; D possibly corresponds to TRBD2 (7 bases). This CDR3 is built from 17 residues. Germline CDR1 SGHNT, CDR2 YENEEA. The germline V and J ends were trimmed by 0 bases and 5 bases, with 18 bases remaining between them. CDR3 nucleotide sequence: TGTGCCAGCAGCTTAGATCGGAGTAGGGGGGGCGAAGATACGCAGTATTTT. Protein: CASSLDRSRGGEDTQYF.

The chain joins TRBV6-5 to TRBJ2-4; D call uncertain. CDR1 is MNHEY, CDR2 SVGAGI, per germline. This CDR3 is built from 11 residues. V lost 8 bases and J 2 bases, leaving 4 bases between the germline ends. CDR3 sequence reads: CASLTKNIQYF. DNA for the CDR3: TGTGCCAGCCTAACCAAAAACATTCAGTACTTC.

This chain links TRBV3-1 (or the pseudogene TRBV3-2) with TRBJ1-6, with D unclear. The CDR3 is made up of 20 amino acids. CDR1 and CDR2 from the germline V gene are LGHDT and YNNKEL (reference sequence). V was cut by 0 bases and J by 0 bases, with 18 bases left in between. The CDR3, as DNA: TGTGCCAGCAGCCAAGACGGAATTCCTAGGAGGAGCTCCTATAATTCACCCCTCCACTTT. As protein: CASSQDGIPRRSSYNSPLHF.

This chain joins TRBV29-1 and TRBJ2-5; D possibly corresponds to TRBD2 (5 bases). The ends were cut back, 4 bases at V and 4 bases at J, with 13 bases in the middle. The CDR3 spans 13 residues. Germline CDR1 reads SQVTM; CDR2 reads ANQGSEA. CDR3 sequence (DNA): TGCAGCGTTGTTTTTCCTAGCAGAGAGACCCAGTACTTC. This encodes CSVVFPSRETQYF.

This chain links TRBV13 with TRBJ2-3; TRBD2 aligns across 7 bases. Germline assignment: CDR1 PRHDT and CDR2 FYEKMQ (reference sequence). The V gene end was trimmed by 6 bases and the J gene end by 5 bases; junction bases not matched to a gene: 5. The CDR3 spans 13 residues. The CDR3 loop reads CASSRTSKDTQYF. The DNA for the CDR3 is TGTGCCAGCAGTCGGACTAGTAAAGATACGCAGTATTTT. The variable domain in full, with the rest retrieved from reference TRBV13 and TRBJ2-3, is AAGVIQSPRHLIKEKRETATLKCYPIPRHDTVYWYQQGPGQDPQFLISFYEKMQSDKGSIPDRFSAQQFSDYHSELNMSSLELGDSALYFCASSRTSKDTQYFGPGTRLTVL.

The chain couples TRBV6-5 to TRBJ1-5, with D possibly TRBD1 on 5 matching bases. The length of the CDR3 is 16 residues. V was shortened by 2 bases and J by 3 bases, with 14 bases between the two germline ends. Germline V lookup: CDR1 MNHEY, CDR2 SVGAGI. CDR3 residues: CASSYLVQAINQPQHF. CDR3 DNA sequence: TGTGCCAGCAGTTACCTCGTACAGGCAATCAATCAGCCCCAGCATTTT.

The chain couples TRBV21-1 to TRBJ2-2; the D segment call TRBD1 is taken from the table without a DNA check. TRBV21-1 is reported as a pseudogene. The CDR3 contains 18 residues. Here the CDR3 reads CASSKKSGQAGATGELFF. CDR3 bases: TGTGCCAGCAGCAAAAAATCGGGACAGGCGGGAGCCACCGGGGAGCTGTTTTTT.

The sample holds one count of this clone. The chain has TRBV6-6 and TRBJ2-1, with 9 bases aligning to TRBD2. The V gene's germline CDR1 is MNHNY and CDR2 SVGAGI (reference sequence). This CDR3 is 15 amino acids long. The V gene end was trimmed by 6 bases and the J gene end by 5 bases; junction bases not matched to a gene: 8. CDR3: CASSRFAGGHNEQFF. CDR3 DNA sequence: TGTGCCAGCAGCCGCTTTGCGGGAGGGCACAATGAGCAGTTCTTC.

The CDR3 DNA is TGTGCCAGCCAGGGACAGACCAGAGAGACCCAGTACTTC. This codes for CASQGQTRETQYF. The chain carries TRBV12-3 or TRBV12-4 and TRBJ2-5; 7 bases align to TRBD1. V was pared by 8 bases and J by 4 bases, with 7 bases of the junction left unmatched. This CDR3 is built from 13 residues.

V usage is TRBV7-9 and J usage is TRBJ2-7; 8 bases are a match to TRBD2. Germline-derived CDR1 and CDR2 are SEHNR and FQNEAQ (reference sequence). The V segment lost 8 bases and the J segment 0 bases; nucleotides outside the gene matches: 9. The CDR3 consists of 15 residues. CDR3 amino acids: CASGLTSGPSYEQYF. DNA for the CDR3: TGTGCCAGCGGATTAACTAGCGGACCCTCCTACGAGCAGTACTTC.

This clone occurred once. This chain connects TRBV4-3 to TRBJ2-1; D possibly corresponds to TRBD2 (6 bases). Germline V CDR1 and CDR2: LGHNA, YSLEER. CDR3 length: 13 residues. V lost 2 bases, J lost 7 bases, and 9 bases lay in between. The CDR3 DNA is TGCGCCAGCAGCCAATACCGGGGGAATGAGCAGTTCTTC. It codes for CASSQYRGNEQFF.

In this sample, this clone turned up once. The chain employs TRBV6-5 and TRBJ2-3; TRBD2 agrees at 7 bases. V dropped 6 bases and J dropped 4; count of bases not matched to a gene: 10. The CDR3 covers 15 residues. Germline lookup yields CDR1 MNHEY and CDR2 SVGAGI. CDR3: CASSPRTSLADTQYF. DNA for the CDR3: TGTGCCAGCAGCCCCCGGACTAGTCTGGCAGATACGCAGTATTTT.

V usage is TRBV6-4 and J usage is TRBJ2-3; TRBD2 aligns across 8 bases. The CDR3 covers 15 residues. Germline V gene sequence: CDR1 MRHNA, CDR2 SNTAGT. V shed 0 bases and J 1 base; nucleotides not matched to a gene: 0. The CDR3 nucleotides read TGTGCCAGCAGTGACTCGCGGGGGGGCACAGATACGCAGTATTTT. Amino acids: CASSDSRGGTDTQYF.

CDR3 sequence (DNA): TGTGCCAGCAGTTATCTACGCGATACGCAGTATTTT. It codes for CASSYLRDTQYF. The chain employs TRBV6-2 or TRBV6-3 and TRBJ2-3; D not resolved. Germline-derived CDR1 and CDR2 are MNHEY and SVGEGT. Trimming took 3 bases from V and 6 from J, leaving 7 bases between them. The length of the CDR3 is 12 residues.

V gene TRBV7-6 combines with J gene TRBJ2-3, with TRBD2 matching over 12 bases. The CDR3 runs to 16 residues. V lost 4 bases, J lost 1 base, and 3 bases stayed unmatched. Germline V CDR1 and CDR2: SGHVS, FNYEAQ. The CDR3 DNA follows: TGTGCCAGCAGCTCCCGACTAGCGGGGGGCACAGATACGCAGTATTTT. This sequence encodes CASSSRLAGGTDTQYF.